The TCR beta chain under discussion was sequenced for a study of T-cell reconstitution after alpha-beta-depleted transplantation in children. Study conclusions and caveats: Approximately two months post-transplant, alpha-beta T cells reportedly originated from several hundred expanded graft clones.

This clonotype was counted only a few times. Antigen unknown. This CDR3 is 16 amino acids long. The germline V and J ends were trimmed by 1 base and 5 bases, with 14 bases remaining between them. CDR1 and CDR2 (germline): MNHEY, SVGAGI. The TCRbeta library was prepared with unique molecular identifiers. In TCRdb, the PCR reads were re-called with MiXCR into one record per CDR3 protein. The sample has more than 400,000 distinct CDR3 sequences, about 10% seen once; the top ten hold about 15%. The TCR was taken from a female patient aged 2 to 10 who had a stem cell transplant for aplastic anemia, so the T cells may come from the graft donor. Sequencing was performed on PBMCs, mostly from graft donor cells, taken 180 days after TCRalphabeta/CD19-depleted stem cell transplant. The chain employs TRBV6-5 and TRBJ2-2, with D unclear. The CDR3 here is CASSYFGVLGTGELFF. Written as DNA, the CDR3 is TGTGCCAGCAGTTACTTTGGGGTCCTGGGAACCGGGGAGCTGTTTTTT.